The sequence of this TCR beta chain was determined in a study of OX40 agonist ivuxolimab in advanced cancers. Background on the study: Males comprised around 80% of the group, whose mean age was about 62 years (range 23 to 79). Study results and caveats: Antigen targets of the expanded peripheral T cells went undetermined.

The assay was immunoSEQ multiplex PCR, and TCRdb's table has in-frame clones only and misses some. Of about 60,000 clones listed, about 83% were seen once; the top ten hold approximately 0.64%. Note on this clone: The target antigen is unknown.

Germline CDR1 reads LNHNV; CDR2 reads YYDKDF (reference sequence). After removal of 9 bases from V and 7 bases from J, the junction contained 13 bases not matched to a gene. There are 15 residues in the CDR3. The sequenced sample was CD4+ or CD8+ T cells sorted from blood, obtained in a trial of the OX40 agonist ivuxolimab. The rearrangement joins TRBV15 to TRBJ2-3; 10 bases agree with TRBD2. The clonotype was recovered from an adult with an advanced solid tumor such as melanoma, head and neck, liver or kidney cancer. The CDR3 DNA reads as TGTGCCACGAGGCCTAAAAGGACTAGCGGCAATACGCAGTATTTT. As protein: CATRPKRTSGNTQYF.